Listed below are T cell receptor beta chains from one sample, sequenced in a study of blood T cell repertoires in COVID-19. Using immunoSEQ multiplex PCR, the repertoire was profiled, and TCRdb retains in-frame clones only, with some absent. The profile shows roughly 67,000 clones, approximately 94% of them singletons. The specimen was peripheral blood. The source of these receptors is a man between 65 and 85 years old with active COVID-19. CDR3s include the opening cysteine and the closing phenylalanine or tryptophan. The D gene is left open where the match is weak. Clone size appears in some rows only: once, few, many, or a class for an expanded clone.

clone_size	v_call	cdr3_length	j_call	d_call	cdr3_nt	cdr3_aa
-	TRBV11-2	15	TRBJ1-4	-	TGTGCCAGCAGCCAAGACCCCAGGGCTAATGAAAAACTGTTTTTT	CASSQDPRANEKLFF
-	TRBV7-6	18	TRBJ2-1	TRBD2	TGTGCCAGCAGCTTAGCGCAGTACACTAGCGGGGGGGCCAATGAGCAGTTCTTC	CASSLAQYTSGGANEQFF
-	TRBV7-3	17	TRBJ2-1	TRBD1	TGTGCCAGCAGTACAACAGGAGGTAGGACAGGGGGGAATGAGCAGTTCTTC	CASSTTGGRTGGNEQFF
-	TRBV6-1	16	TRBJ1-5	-	TGTGCCAGCAGTGAGGAAGGGGGTTTCAGCAATCAGCCCCAGCATTTT	CASSEEGGFSNQPQHF
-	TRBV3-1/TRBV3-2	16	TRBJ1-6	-	TGTGCCAGCAGCCAAGATCTGGGAAGGGGCGATTCACCCCTCCACTTT	CASSQDLGRGDSPLHF
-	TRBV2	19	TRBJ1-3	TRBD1	TGTGCCAGCGTTAGGGACAGGGGTGTAAGTGGGAACTCTGGAAACACCATATATTTT	CASVRDRGVSGNSGNTIYF
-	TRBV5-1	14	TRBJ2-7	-	TGCGCCAGCAGCTTGGGGGGCAGCTCTTACGAGCAGTACTTC	CASSLGGSSYEQYF
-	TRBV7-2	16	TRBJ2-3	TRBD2	TGTGCCAGCAGCTTAGGACTAGCGGGGGGGCGGGATACGCAGTATTTT	CASSLGLAGGRDTQYF
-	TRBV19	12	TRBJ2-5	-	TGTGCCAGCTCCCAGGGTCGAGAGACCCAGTACTTC	CASSQGRETQYF
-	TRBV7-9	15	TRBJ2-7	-	TGTGCCAGCAGCGCCTCAGGAGGAGGGAGCGGCGAGCAGTACTTC	CASSASGGGSGEQYF
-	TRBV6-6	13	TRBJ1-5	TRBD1	TGTGCCAGCTGGACAGGCGTCAGTCAGCCCCAGCATTTT	CASWTGVSQPQHF
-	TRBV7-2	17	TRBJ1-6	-	TGTGCCAGCAGCTTAGCCGGGGGGAGAAACCTTAATTCACCCCTCCACTTT	CASSLAGGRNLNSPLHF
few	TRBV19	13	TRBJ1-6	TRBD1	TGTGCCAGTAGGGACAGGGGTAATTCACCCCTCCACTTT	CASRDRGNSPLHF
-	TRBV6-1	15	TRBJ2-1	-	TGTGCCAGCAGTGACACAGGGGGGGCCTACAATGAGCAGTTCTTC	CASSDTGGAYNEQFF
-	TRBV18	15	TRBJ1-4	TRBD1	TGTGCCAGCTCCGGATATGGCAGGGGGGATGAAAAACTGTTTTTT	CASSGYGRGDEKLFF
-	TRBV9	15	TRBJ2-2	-	TGTGCCAGCAGCCGCAGGGATTTGGGCACCGGGGAGCTGTTTTTT	CASSRRDLGTGELFF
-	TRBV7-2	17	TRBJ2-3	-	TGTGCCAGCAGCTTAGATCGGGCGGGCGGGGGCACAGATACGCAGTATTTT	CASSLDRAGGGTDTQYF
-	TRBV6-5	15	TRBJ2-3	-	TGTGCCAGCAGTTACTCTGGGGACTTGGTAGATACGCAGTATTTT	CASSYSGDLVDTQYF
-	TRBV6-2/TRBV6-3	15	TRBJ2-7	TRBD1	TGTGCCAGCAGACCTACGACAGGGGGCCTCTACGAGCAGTACTTC	CASRPTTGGLYEQYF
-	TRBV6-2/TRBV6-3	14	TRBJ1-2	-	TGTGCCAGCAGTTATATCCCAAAGCCTAACGGCTACACCTTC	CASSYIPKPNGYTF
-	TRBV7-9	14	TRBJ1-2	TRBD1	TGTGCCAGCAGCAACCTACAGGGGGCTTTCGGCTACACCTTC	CASSNLQGAFGYTF
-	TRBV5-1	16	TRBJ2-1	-	TGCGCCAGCAGCCGCGGGGACAGCCCATCCTACAATGAGCAGTTCTTC	CASSRGDSPSYNEQFF
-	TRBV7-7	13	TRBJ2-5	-	TGTGCCAGCAGTAAGGACAGTCAAGAGACCCAGTACTTC	CASSKDSQETQYF
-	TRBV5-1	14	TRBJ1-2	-	TGCGCCAGCAGGCCAGGAAACTCTAACTATGGCTACACCTTC	CASRPGNSNYGYTF
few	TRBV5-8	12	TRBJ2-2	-	TGTGCCAGCAGCCGAGGCACCGGGGAGCTGTTTTTT	CASSRGTGELFF
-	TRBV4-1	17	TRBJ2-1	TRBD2	TGCGCCAGCAGCCAAGATACTAGCGGGGGCCTAAACAATGAGCAGTTCTTC	CASSQDTSGGLNNEQFF
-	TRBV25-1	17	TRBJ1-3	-	TGTGCCAGCAGTGAAACATCACTTAGGGGGTGGGGAAACACCATATATTTT	CASSETSLRGWGNTIYF
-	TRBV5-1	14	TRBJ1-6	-	TGCGCCAGCAGCGCGACAGGTACCGGTTCACCCCTCCACTTT	CASSATGTGSPLHF
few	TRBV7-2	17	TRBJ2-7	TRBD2	TGTGCCAGCAGCCAGGGACTAGCGGGGGTCCAATTCTACGAGCAGTACTTC	CASSQGLAGVQFYEQYF
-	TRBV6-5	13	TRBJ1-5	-	TGTGCCAGCAATTCACAGGGCAATCAGCCCCAGCATTTT	CASNSQGNQPQHF
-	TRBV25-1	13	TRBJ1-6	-	TGTGCCAGCAGTGAATTCGGGAAATCACCCCTCCACTTT	CASSEFGKSPLHF
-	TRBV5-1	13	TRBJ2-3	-	TGCGCCAGCAGCTCGACAGTAACTGATACGCAGTATTTT	CASSSTVTDTQYF
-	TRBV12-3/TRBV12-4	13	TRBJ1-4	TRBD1	TGTGCCAGCAGCTCGGGACAGAAAGAAAAACTGTTTTTT	CASSSGQKEKLFF
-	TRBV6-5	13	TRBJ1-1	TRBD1	TGTGCCACCCTGACAGGGGTCACGTATGAAGCTTTCTTT	CATLTGVTYEAFF
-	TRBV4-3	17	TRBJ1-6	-	TGCGCCAGCAGCCAAGATCTAATGAGGTCCTATAATTCACCCCTCCACTTT	CASSQDLMRSYNSPLHF
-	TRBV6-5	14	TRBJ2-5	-	TGTGCCAGCAGGCGGGACTCCTCCATAAAGACCCAGTACTTC	CASRRDSSIKTQYF